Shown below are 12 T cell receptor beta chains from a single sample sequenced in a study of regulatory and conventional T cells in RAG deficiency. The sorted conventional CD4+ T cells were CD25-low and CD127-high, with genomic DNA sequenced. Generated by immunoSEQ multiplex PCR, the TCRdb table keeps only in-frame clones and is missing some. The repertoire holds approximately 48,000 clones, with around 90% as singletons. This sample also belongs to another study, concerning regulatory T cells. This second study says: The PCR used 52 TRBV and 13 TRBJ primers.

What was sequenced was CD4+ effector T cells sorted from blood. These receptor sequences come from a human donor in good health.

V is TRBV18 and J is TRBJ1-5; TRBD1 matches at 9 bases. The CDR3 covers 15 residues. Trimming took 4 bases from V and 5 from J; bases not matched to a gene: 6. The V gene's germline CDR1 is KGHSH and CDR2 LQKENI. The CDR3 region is CASSLGQGNYQPQHF. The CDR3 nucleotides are TGTGCCAGCTCACTGGGACAGGGAAACTATCAGCCCCAGCATTTT.

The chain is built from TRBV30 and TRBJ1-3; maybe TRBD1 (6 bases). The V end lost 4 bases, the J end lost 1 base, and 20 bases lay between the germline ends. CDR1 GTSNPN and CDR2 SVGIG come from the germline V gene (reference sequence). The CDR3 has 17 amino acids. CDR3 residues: CAWTPLGQPGSGNTIYF. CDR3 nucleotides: TGTGCCTGGACACCCCTCGGACAGCCGGGGTCTGGAAACACCATATATTTT.

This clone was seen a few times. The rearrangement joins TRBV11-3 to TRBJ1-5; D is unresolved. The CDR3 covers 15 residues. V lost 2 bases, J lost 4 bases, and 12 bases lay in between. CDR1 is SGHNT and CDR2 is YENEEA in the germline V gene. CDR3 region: CASSLLGLKNQPQHF. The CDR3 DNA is TGTGCCAGCAGCTTACTCGGTCTGAAGAATCAGCCCCAGCATTTT. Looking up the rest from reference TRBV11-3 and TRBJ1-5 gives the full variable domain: EAGVVQSPRYKIIEKKQPVAFWCNPISGHNTLYWYLQNLGQGPELLIRYENEEAVDDSQLPKDRFSAERLKGVDSTLKIQPAELGDSAVYLCASSLLGLKNQPQHFGDGTRLSIL.

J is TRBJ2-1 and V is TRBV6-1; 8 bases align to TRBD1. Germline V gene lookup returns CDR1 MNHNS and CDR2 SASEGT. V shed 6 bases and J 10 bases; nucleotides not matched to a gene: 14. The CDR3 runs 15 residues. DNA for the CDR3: TGTGCCAGCAGCGACCTTTCCACAGGGGGTAGGGAGCAGTTCTTC. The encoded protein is CASSDLSTGGREQFF.

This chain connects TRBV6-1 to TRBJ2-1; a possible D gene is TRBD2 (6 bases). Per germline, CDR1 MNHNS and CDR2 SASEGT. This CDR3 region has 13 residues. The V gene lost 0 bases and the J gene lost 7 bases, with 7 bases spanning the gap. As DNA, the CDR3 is TGTGCCAGCAGTGAAGCGGGGAGGAATGAGCAGTTCTTC. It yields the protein CASSEAGRNEQFF.

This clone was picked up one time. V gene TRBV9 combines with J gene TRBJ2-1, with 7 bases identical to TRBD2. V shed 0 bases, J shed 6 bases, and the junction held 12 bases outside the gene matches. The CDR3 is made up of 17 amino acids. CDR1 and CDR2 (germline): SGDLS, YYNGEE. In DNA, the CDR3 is TGTGCCAGCAGCGTAGGGGGGGGGAGTGGACTTAGCAATGAGCAGTTCTTC. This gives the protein CASSVGGGSGLSNEQFF.

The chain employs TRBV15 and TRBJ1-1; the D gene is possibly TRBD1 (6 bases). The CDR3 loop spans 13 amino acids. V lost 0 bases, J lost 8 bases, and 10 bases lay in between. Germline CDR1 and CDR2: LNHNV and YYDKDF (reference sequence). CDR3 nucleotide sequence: TGTGCCACCAGCAGAGATTTCACAGGGGAAGCTTTCTTT. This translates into CATSRDFTGEAFF.

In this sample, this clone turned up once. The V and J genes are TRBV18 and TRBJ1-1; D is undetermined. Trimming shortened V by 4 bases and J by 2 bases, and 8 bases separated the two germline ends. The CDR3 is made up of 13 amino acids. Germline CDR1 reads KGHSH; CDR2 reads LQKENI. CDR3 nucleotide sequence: TGTGCCAGCTCACTCACAGTCAACACTGAAGCTTTCTTT. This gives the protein CASSLTVNTEAFF.

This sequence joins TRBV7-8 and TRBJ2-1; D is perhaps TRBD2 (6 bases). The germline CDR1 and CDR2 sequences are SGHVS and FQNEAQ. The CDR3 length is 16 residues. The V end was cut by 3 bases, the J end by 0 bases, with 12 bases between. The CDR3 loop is CASSFLGGSSYNEQFF. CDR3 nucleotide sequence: TGTGCCAGCAGCTTCCTCGGAGGGAGCTCCTACAATGAGCAGTTCTTC. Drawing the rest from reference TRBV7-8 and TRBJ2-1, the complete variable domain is GAGVSQSPRYKVAKRGQDVALRCDPISGHVSLFWYQQALGQGPEFLTYFQNEAQLDKSGLPSDRFFAERPEGSVSTLKIQRTQQEDSAVYLCASSFLGGSSYNEQFFGPGTRLTVL.

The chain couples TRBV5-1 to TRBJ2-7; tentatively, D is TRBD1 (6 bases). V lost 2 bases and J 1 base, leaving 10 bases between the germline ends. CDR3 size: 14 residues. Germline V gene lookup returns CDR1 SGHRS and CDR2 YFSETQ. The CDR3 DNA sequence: TGCGCCAGCAGCTTAATAGACAGGTCCTACGAGCAGTACTTC. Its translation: CASSLIDRSYEQYF.

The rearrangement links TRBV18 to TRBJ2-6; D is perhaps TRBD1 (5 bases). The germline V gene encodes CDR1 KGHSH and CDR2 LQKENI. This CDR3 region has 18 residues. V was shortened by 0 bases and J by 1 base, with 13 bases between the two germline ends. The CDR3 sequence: CASSPPSGRVSGANVLTF. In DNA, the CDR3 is TGTGCCAGCTCACCACCCTCAGGCAGGGTTTCTGGGGCCAACGTCCTGACTTTC.

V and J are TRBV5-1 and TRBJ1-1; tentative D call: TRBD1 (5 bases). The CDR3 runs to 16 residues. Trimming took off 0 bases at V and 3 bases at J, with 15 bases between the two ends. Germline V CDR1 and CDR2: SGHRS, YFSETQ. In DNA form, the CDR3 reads TGCGCCAGCAGCTTGGGCGTTCGTACAGGTTACACTGAAGCTTTCTTT. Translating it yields CASSLGVRTGYTEAFF.